This is a list of T cell receptor beta chains from one sample in a study of blood T cell repertoires in COVID-19. TCRdb keeps only in-frame clones here, not all; method: immunoSEQ multiplex PCR. The sample lists approximately 140,000 clones; about 80% were seen once. Sequenced input: peripheral blood. The receptors come from a woman of 80 years or more in a cohort sampled during active or convalescent COVID-19. The CDR3 runs from the conserved cysteine through the conserved F or W. A D gene is named only where the DNA matches it firmly. Clone size is stated in some rows and not others, as once, few, many or a class when expanded.

J: TRBJ1-1
D: .
V: TRBV5-5
size: .
DNA: TGTGCCAGCAGCTTGGGCCGAGTCGCCACTGAAGCTTTCTTT
CDR3: CASSLGRVATEAFF

J: TRBJ1-1
D: TRBD1
V: TRBV14
size: .
DNA: TGTGCCAGCAGCCTTACAGGGGGCACTGAAGCTTTCTTT
CDR3: CASSLTGGTEAFF

J: TRBJ2-3
D: .
V: TRBV19
size: .
DNA: TGTGCCAGTAGTATCGCATCCAGTACAGATACGCAGTATTTT
CDR3: CASSIASSTDTQYF

J: TRBJ1-3
D: TRBD1
V: TRBV18
size: .
DNA: TGTGCCAGCTCACCCTTGGGACAGGGCTCTGGAAACACCATATATTTT
CDR3: CASSPLGQGSGNTIYF

J: TRBJ2-1
D: TRBD1
V: TRBV5-1
size: once
DNA: TGCGCCAGCAGCTTGGTGGGACAGGGGGATAATGAGCAGTTCTTC
CDR3: CASSLVGQGDNEQFF

J: TRBJ1-2
D: TRBD1
V: TRBV25-1
size: .
DNA: TGTGCCAGCAGTTCAGGGGGCAACTATGGCTACACCTTC
CDR3: CASSSGGNYGYTF

J: TRBJ2-1
D: TRBD2
V: TRBV19
size: .
DNA: TGTGCCAGTAGTATGGGACTAGCGGGGCAGGCCTCCTACAATGAGCAGTTCTTC
CDR3: CASSMGLAGQASYNEQFF

J: TRBJ2-3
D: TRBD2
V: TRBV14
size: .
DNA: TGTGCCAGCAGCCTAGTCGCGGGGGGGCGCACAGATACGCAGTATTTT
CDR3: CASSLVAGGRTDTQYF

J: TRBJ1-3
D: .
V: TRBV5-5
size: once
DNA: TGTGCCAGCAGCTTGAGCCGGGATGGAAACACCATATATTTT
CDR3: CASSLSRDGNTIYF

J: TRBJ1-1
D: .
V: TRBV5-1
size: .
DNA: TGCGCCAGCAGCTCGGTAATGAACACTGAAGCTTTCTTT
CDR3: CASSSVMNTEAFF

J: TRBJ1-2
D: .
V: TRBV7-9
size: .
DNA: TGTGCCAGCAGCAAAATGGGAGGGCCCTATGGCTACACCTTC
CDR3: CASSKMGGPYGYTF

J: TRBJ2-5
D: .
V: TRBV2
size: few
DNA: TGTGCCAGCAGTGAAGCGGAGACAGAAGAGACCCAGTACTTC
CDR3: CASSEAETEETQYF

J: TRBJ2-3
D: TRBD1
V: TRBV7-9
size: .
DNA: TGTGCCAGCAGCCCCTTTGCAGGGGGCGCCGCAGATACGCAGTATTTT
CDR3: CASSPFAGGAADTQYF

J: TRBJ2-7
D: TRBD2
V: TRBV5-1
size: once
DNA: TGCGCCAGCAGCTTGGGACCCGGGACTAGCGCCTCCTACGAGCAGTACTTC
CDR3: CASSLGPGTSASYEQYF

J: TRBJ1-2
D: TRBD1
V: TRBV3-1/TRBV3-2
size: .
DNA: TGTGCCAGCAGCCATCAAGGACAGGGAAACTATGGCTACACCTTC
CDR3: CASSHQGQGNYGYTF

J: TRBJ1-1
D: .
V: TRBV7-3
size: few
DNA: TGTGCCAGCAGCTGGGGCAAGAACACTGAAGCTTTCTTT
CDR3: CASSWGKNTEAFF

J: TRBJ1-2
D: TRBD1
V: TRBV4-2
size: once
DNA: TGTGCCAGCAGCCAAGATCACTTTACCAGGGACAGTCGGGGCTACACCTTC
CDR3: CASSQDHFTRDSRGYTF

J: TRBJ2-4
D: .
V: TRBV4-1
size: .
DNA: TGCGCCAGCAGCCAGGGACGGGGGGCGTCCAAAAACATTCAGTACTTC
CDR3: CASSQGRGASKNIQYF

J: TRBJ1-5
D: TRBD1
V: TRBV7-2
size: .
DNA: TGTGCCAGCAGCCATAGCCTGGACAGGGCCCGGGATCAGCCCCAGCATTTT
CDR3: CASSHSLDRARDQPQHF

J: TRBJ2-7
D: .
V: TRBV3-1/TRBV3-2
size: .
DNA: TGTGCCAGCAGCCGGTGGTCGGAGTCGGCTGGCGAGCAGTACTTC
CDR3: CASSRWSESAGEQYF

J: TRBJ2-3
D: .
V: TRBV4-1
size: few
DNA: TGCGCCAGCAGCCAAGGCACTAGCTCCATCACAGATACGCAGTATTTT
CDR3: CASSQGTSSITDTQYF

J: TRBJ1-5
D: TRBD1
V: TRBV27
size: .
DNA: TGTGCCAGCAGTTTATTCTTTAGAGGACAGGGAAGCAATCAGCCCCAGCATTTT
CDR3: CASSLFFRGQGSNQPQHF

J: TRBJ2-3
D: .
V: TRBV27
size: .
DNA: TGTGCCAGCAGCCCGACTAGGGGTAGCACAGATACGCAGTATTTT
CDR3: CASSPTRGSTDTQYF

J: TRBJ1-1
D: .
V: TRBV10-3
size: .
DNA: TGTGCCATCAGAGGGGGGGCGGTGAACACTGAAGCTTTCTTT
CDR3: CAIRGGAVNTEAFF

J: TRBJ1-3
D: .
V: TRBV2
size: .
DNA: TGTGCCAGCAGTGAAGTCGGTCTCCCTGGAAACACCATATATTTT
CDR3: CASSEVGLPGNTIYF

J: TRBJ1-3
D: TRBD1
V: TRBV27
size: .
DNA: TGTGCCAGCAGCACCGACAGGGGGTCTCCCACCATATATTTT
CDR3: CASSTDRGSPTIYF

J: TRBJ1-2
D: .
V: TRBV27
size: .
DNA: TGTGCCAGCAGTACGCGCAGGGGATTGGACTATGGCTACACCTTC
CDR3: CASSTRRGLDYGYTF

J: TRBJ1-4
D: .
V: TRBV5-1
size: .
DNA: TGCGCCAGTTCAGACAGCTTAAATGAAAAACTGTTTTTT
CDR3: CASSDSLNEKLFF

J: TRBJ2-5
D: TRBD1
V: TRBV7-6
size: .
DNA: TGTGCCAGCAGCTTAGGAATTTCCGGGACAGGGGAAGAGACCCAGTACTTC
CDR3: CASSLGISGTGEETQYF

J: TRBJ2-3
D: .
V: TRBV7-9
size: .
DNA: TGTGCCAGCAGCTCCACCCGACAGGGAGGAGATACGCAGTATTTT
CDR3: CASSSTRQGGDTQYF

J: TRBJ2-2
D: .
V: TRBV12-3/TRBV12-4
size: .
DNA: TGTGCCAGCAGAATCACAGGGACCGGGGAGCTGTTTTTT
CDR3: CASRITGTGELFF

J: TRBJ2-7
D: .
V: TRBV7-2
size: .
DNA: TGTGCCAGCAGCTTATTGCGTCAGGGCTGGCGGGGCTACGAGCAGTACTTC
CDR3: CASSLLRQGWRGYEQYF

J: TRBJ1-5
D: TRBD1
V: TRBV24-1
size: .
DNA: TGTGCCACCAGTGTAGGGGGCTTCAATCAGCCCCAGCATTTT
CDR3: CATSVGGFNQPQHF

J: TRBJ2-5
D: .
V: TRBV7-2
size: .
DNA: TGTGCCGTAAGCCGGGGGGCTCAAGAGACCCAGTACTTC
CDR3: CAVSRGAQETQYF

J: TRBJ1-6
D: .
V: TRBV7-9
size: .
DNA: TGTGCCAGCAGCTTAGGGACTAGCGGTTCACCCCTCCACTTT
CDR3: CASSLGTSGSPLHF

J: TRBJ1-5
D: .
V: TRBV6-2/TRBV6-3
size: .
DNA: TGTGCCAGCAGTGAGAGCAATCAGCCCCAGCATTTT
CDR3: CASSESNQPQHF

J: TRBJ1-1
D: TRBD1
V: TRBV7-8
size: .
DNA: TGTGCCAGCAGCGCACAGGGGGATACTGAAGCTTTCTTT
CDR3: CASSAQGDTEAFF

J: TRBJ1-1
D: TRBD1
V: TRBV5-6
size: .
DNA: TGTGCCAGCAGCTCCGATCAGGGGGTAAACACTGAAGCTTTCTTT
CDR3: CASSSDQGVNTEAFF

J: TRBJ2-1
D: .
V: TRBV7-9
size: .
DNA: TGTGCCAGCAGCTTAGACCCCCGGGGGAGTGAGCAGTTCTTC
CDR3: CASSLDPRGSEQFF

J: TRBJ2-3
D: .
V: TRBV3-1/TRBV3-2
size: .
DNA: TGTGCCAGCAGCCAAGCTAGCCGTAGCACAGATACGCAGTATTTT
CDR3: CASSQASRSTDTQYF

J: TRBJ1-2
D: TRBD1
V: TRBV7-8
size: .
DNA: TGTGCCAGCAGCTCGGGGACAGGGGGCTATGGCTACACCTTC
CDR3: CASSSGTGGYGYTF

J: TRBJ1-6
D: .
V: TRBV7-2
size: .
DNA: TGTGCCAGCAGCTTAGAACAGGTTTGGTCACCCCTCCACTTT
CDR3: CASSLEQVWSPLHF

J: TRBJ2-1
D: .
V: TRBV27
size: once
DNA: TGTGCCAGCAGTTTCTTCTCACTTCTTTCCTACAATGAGCAGTTCTTC
CDR3: CASSFFSLLSYNEQFF

J: TRBJ1-5
D: TRBD1
V: TRBV28
size: .
DNA: TGTGCCAGCAAGAACAGGGGATATCAGCCCCAGCATTTT
CDR3: CASKNRGYQPQHF

J: TRBJ1-4
D: .
V: TRBV5-1
size: .
DNA: TGCGCCAGCAGCTTGGTGCCAGGCGCTGAAAAACTGTTTTTT
CDR3: CASSLVPGAEKLFF

J: TRBJ1-3
D: .
V: TRBV5-8
size: .
DNA: TGTGCCAGCAGCGCCTGGACGGGGAGCTCTGGAAACACCATATATTTT
CDR3: CASSAWTGSSGNTIYF

J: TRBJ2-6
D: .
V: TRBV5-1
size: .
DNA: TGCGCCAGCAGCTCGGGACTCGTTGGGGCCAACGTCCTGACTTTC
CDR3: CASSSGLVGANVLTF

J: TRBJ2-5
D: TRBD1
V: TRBV24-1
size: once
DNA: TGTGCCACCAGCTCCCGGGACAGAACGTACCAAGAGACCCAGTACTTC
CDR3: CATSSRDRTYQETQYF

J: TRBJ1-1
D: .
V: TRBV5-5
size: .
DNA: TGTGCCAGCACCTTCTGGGGGGGGAACACTGAAGCTTTCTTT
CDR3: CASTFWGGNTEAFF

J: TRBJ2-2
D: TRBD1
V: TRBV5-6
size: .
DNA: TGTGCCAGCAGACGACAGGGTTTGAGCAACACCGGGGAGCTGTTTTTT
CDR3: CASRRQGLSNTGELFF

J: TRBJ1-2
D: .
V: TRBV30
size: once
DNA: TGTGCCTGGAGGCAGGACAGCGAGAACTATGGCTACACCTTC
CDR3: CAWRQDSENYGYTF

J: TRBJ1-4
D: TRBD1
V: TRBV5-5
size: few
DNA: TGTGCCAGCAGCACGACAGGGTCTAATGAAAAACTGTTTTTT
CDR3: CASSTTGSNEKLFF

J: TRBJ2-7
D: .
V: TRBV19
size: once
DNA: TGTGCCAGTAGCTCCGAGGTCTCCTACGAGCAGTACTTC
CDR3: CASSSEVSYEQYF

J: TRBJ1-1
D: TRBD1
V: TRBV18
size: .
DNA: TGTGCCAGCTCACATTACAGGACAGGGAGGACTGAAGCTTTCTTT
CDR3: CASSHYRTGRTEAFF

J: TRBJ1-4
D: .
V: TRBV6-5
size: .
DNA: TGTGCCAGCAGTACGCAGACAGCCTACAATGAAAAACTGTTTTTT
CDR3: CASSTQTAYNEKLFF

J: TRBJ1-3
D: .
V: TRBV7-2
size: .
DNA: TGTGCCAGCAGCCGGACAGTCAGCTCTGGAAACACCATATATTTT
CDR3: CASSRTVSSGNTIYF

J: TRBJ2-7
D: .
V: TRBV2
size: .
DNA: TGTGCCAGCAGTGATCTCGGGGAAGGTGCACTCGAGCAGTACTTC
CDR3: CASSDLGEGALEQYF

J: TRBJ1-2
D: .
V: TRBV21-1
size: .
DNA: TGTGCCAGCAGCAAAGCCTACAGGGGGAACTATGGCTACACCTTC
CDR3: CASSKAYRGNYGYTF

J: TRBJ2-1
D: TRBD2
V: TRBV12-3/TRBV12-4
size: .
DNA: TGTGCCAGCAGTCCTAGACTAGCGGAGCAGTTCTTC
CDR3: CASSPRLAEQFF

J: TRBJ1-4
D: TRBD1
V: TRBV28
size: once
DNA: TGTGCCAGCAGTCCGACGACAGGGGGTAGAGAAAAACTGTTTTTT
CDR3: CASSPTTGGREKLFF